This T cell receptor beta chain originates from a study of human T cells and chemical hapten exposure (dated by TCRdb to the early 2020s). About the study as a whole: For sensitization, 2% DPC in acetone was applied to a 2 cm by 2 cm area of upper inner arm skin. Around 29 alopecia patients provided blood for TCR sequencing at one to four time points (pre-sensitization, 2, 6 and 24 weeks). Libraries were combined into a pool for sequencing, and differences in TCR yield between samples came mainly from small differences in library volumes within the pool. Peripheral blood TCR repertoire changes were tracked in vivo in alopecia patients during primary and secondary sensitization to the hapten diphenylcyclopropenone (DPC). Patient blood was sampled pre-sensitization (week 0) and at 2, 6 and about 24 weeks after DPC sensitization. Throughout the approximately 26-week study period, patients were also given weekly therapeutic DPC doses on the scalp. Most of the patients in the cohort were female, and the cohort covered alopecia areata with under or over 50% scalp involvement, alopecia totalis and alopecia universalis. Patch testing was done on the upper back using Finn chambers containing 0.01% DPC, and results were scored after 6 days according to International Contact Dermatitis Research Group standards.

Read against the paper, the sample's time point label means: patch test 1, 2 weeks after DPC sensitization. The treatment or condition label, as the study defines it: therapeutic diphenylcyclopropenone sensitization with weekly scalp DPC. At each patch-test visit, blood was drawn before the patch test was applied. Patients were eligible if aged 18 to 70, diagnosed with alopecia and judged suitable for DPC therapy, and pregnant patients were excluded. Unfractionated whole blood was collected in Tempus Blood RNA tubes, and total RNA was extracted from that blood. Preparation of the library involved RACE. The instrument given in TCRdb is NextSeq 500. Library preparation attached unique molecular identifiers to individual cDNA molecules for quantitative, reproducible TCR counting. Both TCR alpha and TCR beta chains were sequenced from each blood RNA sample. The study's own analysis went as follows. The median number of TCRs per sample was approximately 98,000, ranging from 23,224 to 690,600. The Decombinator software suite was used to annotate the V, J and CDR3 of the TCR reads. For the PS versus PT1 abundance plots, all samples were subsampled to the same number of TCRs (28,000). TCRs were defined as expanded if absent before sensitization and observed at least eight times at the 2-week time point. The public reads were reanalyzed by TCRdb: fastp trimming at Q25, MiXCR alignment, in-frame beta chains only. Rows matching on CDR3 protein sequence are summarized as one entry with the most common DNA and genes. These V and J calls originate from TCRdb's pipeline instead of the authors' own analysis. The sample table holds 45,000 to 70,000 distinct CDR3 sequences, of which 7.5% to 10% were seen once. The ten largest clonotypes hold roughly 15% of the sample.

The study at large found these results: Expanded TCRs formed significantly more large CDR3 similarity clusters than pre-sensitization or healthy control sets, consistent with antigen-driven responses. A positive correlation was found between the number of PT1 expanded TCRs and patch test score, with significance reached at thresholds 8, 16 and 32 but not 4. All patients had alopecia, a presumed autoimmune disease, so their immune response might differ from that of healthy individuals. After repeated subsampling, changes were observed in the strength of the expansion versus patch-test correlation and in the threshold at which the correlation became significant. DPC sensitization did not change how many TCRs were above 1 in 1000 frequency, and no evidence was found of alterations in global repertoire structure.

In regard to this clonotype: It lacks a known antigen. Qualities for individual bases were not recorded, and no much larger clone is one base off.

Taken from the germline V gene, the CDR1 and CDR2 loops are MDHEN and SYDVKM. The germline ends are 16 bases apart after V is trimmed by 8 bases and J by 2 bases. The CDR3 has 14 amino acids, counting the end cysteine and phenylalanine. Just the 42-base CDR3 DNA is kept, in frame starting at base 1. The rearrangement joined TRBV28 to TRBJ2-7; confidence is insufficient to name the D gene. The TCR originated in a middle-aged woman with alopecia areata. Some clones in this sample may be carry-over from other donors' samples. Sequenced material: whole blood, taken in connection with sensitization to the hapten diphenylcyclopropenone (DPC). The DNA sequence is as follows: TGTGCCAGCCAATCCCCCAGGCAACCCTACGAGCAGTACTTC. Its translation reads: CASQSPRQPYEQYF. Where the CDR3 stops, the reference TRBV28 and TRBJ2-7 genes take over; the full variable domain is DVKVTQSSRYLVKRTGEKVFLECVQDMDHENMFWYRQDPGLGLRLIYFSYDVKMKEKGDIPEGYSVSREKKERFSLILESASTNQTSMYLCASQSPRQPYEQYFGPGTRLTVT.